These 20 T cell receptor beta chains came from one sample sequenced in a study of T cells in Graves' hyperthyroidism and ophthalmopathy. TCR beta CDR3 region amplification was performed from RNA transcripts. The HTBI primer set was used in a first-round RT-PCR of the TCR CDR3. TCRdb itself ran the multiplex PCR reads through MiXCR, one entry per CDR3 protein. This table has around 580,000 distinct CDR3 sequences, just over 45% appearing once. The sequencing sample was made of peripheral blood or thyroid tissue (not recorded which). These receptor sequences come from a young woman with Graves' hyperthyroidism.

This clonotype was seen only once. This chain connects TRBV29-1 to TRBJ2-7; D might be TRBD2 (6 bases). CDR1 and CDR2 (germline): SQVTM, ANQGSEA. V gave up 6 bases and J gave up 2 bases, with 11 bases separating them. This CDR3 contains 12 residues. The CDR3, as DNA: TGCAGCGTCGGGAGTCCCCCCTACGAGCAGTACTTC. Amino acid sequence: CSVGSPPYEQYF.

The genes are TRBV20-1 and TRBJ1-1; the D is unclear. CDR3 length: 16 amino acids. The germline V gene has CDR1 DFQATT and CDR2 SNEGSKA (reference sequence). V shed 3 bases and J shed 3 bases, with 20 bases lying between them. The CDR3 here is CSASGRAPGRHTEAFF. In nucleotides, the CDR3 is TGCAGTGCTAGCGGGAGGGCCCCCGGGCGGCACACTGAAGCTTTCTTT.

This clonotype has ten or more counts. The rearrangement uses TRBV4-1 and TRBJ2-7; a possible D gene is TRBD2 (6 bases). The CDR3 extends over 16 amino acids. Germline-derived CDR1 and CDR2 are MGHRA and YSYEKL. The V gene lost 5 bases and the J gene lost 6 bases, with 23 bases spanning the gap. CDR3 DNA: TGCGCCAGCAGCGGAGGAACGGCGGGATCCCCTCTCGAGCAGTACTTC. Encoded protein: CASSGGTAGSPLEQYF.

The V call is TRBV2, the J call TRBJ1-2, with D possibly TRBD1 on 6 matching bases. The CDR3 length is 15 residues. CDR1 is SNHLY and CDR2 is FYNNEI in the germline V gene. The germline V and J ends were trimmed by 5 bases and 6 bases, with 19 bases remaining between them. The CDR3 DNA is TGTGCCAGCAGTAAAGGACAGAAACTTTCCGATGGCTACACCTTC. Amino acids: CASSKGQKLSDGYTF.

Ten or more counts support this clonotype. The CDR3 DNA reads TGCAGTGCTAGTCTTCCGAGGGCCACCTACGAGCAGTACTTC. Residues: CSASLPRATYEQYF. The chain carries TRBV20-1 and TRBJ2-7; possibly TRBD2 for D (5 bases). The CDR3 is made up of 14 amino acids. Germline V gene data show CDR1 as DFQATT and CDR2 as SNEGSKA (reference sequence). V was pared by 3 bases and J by 2 bases, with 14 bases between.

Comment on this clonotype: Being one base from a much bigger clone, this may be a read error. The V gene is TRBV5-1, the J gene TRBJ1-2; no clear D gene. Germline V gives CDR1 SGHRS, CDR2 YFSETQ. There are 12 residues in the CDR3. V was clipped by 0 bases and J by 6 bases, with 6 bases between them. Here the CDR3 DNA reads TGCGCCAGCAGCTTGGAGGGTGATGGCTACACCTTC. Translated, it gives CASSLEGDGYTF.

There are a few counts of this clonotype. The chain links TRBV20-1 to TRBJ1-1; D may be TRBD1 (6 bases). The CDR3 has 14 residues. Trimming cost V 6 bases and J 1 base, with 15 bases left between them. From germline, CDR1 is DFQATT and CDR2 SNEGSKA (reference sequence). CDR3 residues: CSARDTQGNTEAFF. Written as DNA, the CDR3 is TGCAGTGCAAGGGACACTCAGGGGAACACTGAAGCTTTCTTT.

This clonotype was seen ten or more times. The chain employs TRBV20-1 and TRBJ1-5; 7 nucleotides agree with TRBD1. The CDR3 consists of 13 residues. The V gene's germline CDR1 is DFQATT and CDR2 SNEGSKA (reference sequence). The V segment lost 5 bases and the J segment 7 bases; nucleotides outside the gene matches: 8. The CDR3, as DNA: TGCAGTGCTCGAGGGGACAGCCCCCAGCCCCAGCATTTT. It codes for CSARGDSPQPQHF.

This clonotype came up many times. The germline gene is not matched at one end of the junction; a read error may be the cause. V is TRBV7-8 and J is TRBJ1-2; D ambiguous. This CDR3 contains 14 residues. CDR1 and CDR2 (germline): SGHVS, FQNEAQ. This CDR3 is CTSSVSGRSYGYTF. The CDR3 nucleotides read TGTACCAGCAGCGTGAGTGGCAGGAGCTATGGCTACACCTTC.

J is TRBJ2-7 and V is TRBV20-1; possibly TRBD2 for D (5 bases). Trimming left V 7 bases short and J 1 base short, with 14 bases between. The CDR3 is made up of 13 amino acids. CDR1 is DFQATT, CDR2 SNEGSKA, per germline (reference sequence). The CDR3 nucleotides read TGCAGTGAGTCGGGTCGCGGGTCCTACGAGCAGTACTTC. It specifies CSESGRGSYEQYF.

This clonotype was counted a few times. This chain uses TRBV18 with TRBJ1-1, with 7 bases aligning to TRBD1. The V and J ends lost 6 bases and 11 bases, in that order; junction bases with no gene match: 12. The CDR3 is 13 residues long. CDR1 is KGHSH, CDR2 LQKENI, per germline. CDR3: CASSKNGQADAFF. The DNA for the CDR3 is TGTGCCAGCTCGAAGAACGGACAGGCCGACGCTTTCTTT.

The gene calls are TRBV29-1 and TRBJ2-2; D call uncertain. The CDR3 covers 11 residues. CDR1 SQVTM and CDR2 ANQGSEA come from the germline V gene. Deletions cut 8 bases from V and 0 bases from J, with 4 bases between. CDR3 region: CSFPNTGELFF. CDR3 coding DNA: TGCAGCTTCCCGAACACCGGGGAGCTGTTTTTT.

The CDR3 loop reads CATSDSWGGAGELFF. DNA for the CDR3: TGTGCCACCAGTGATTCGTGGGGGGGAGCTGGGGAGCTGTTTTTT. This sequence joins TRBV24-1 and TRBJ2-2; 7 bases match TRBD2. The CDR3 has 15 residues. Germline trimming cut 2 bases from V and 8 bases from J; bases unmatched to any gene: 7. CDR1 and CDR2 from the germline V gene are KGHDR and SFDVKD.

This rearrangement joins TRBV20-1 to TRBJ2-3, with a tentative D call TRBD1 (5 bases). The V and J ends lost 0 bases and 4 bases respectively, with 8 bases between them. From germline, CDR1 is DFQATT and CDR2 SNEGSKA (reference sequence). This CDR3 region has 13 residues. The CDR3 DNA sequence: TGCAGTGCTAGAGATCCAGGGCCAGATACGCAGTATTTT. Its translation is CSARDPGPDTQYF.

This chain uses TRBV5-1 with TRBJ2-3, with D tentatively TRBD2 (6 bases). The ends were cut back, 4 bases at V and 3 bases at J, with 15 bases in the middle. The CDR3 has 15 amino acids. Germline V gene sequence: CDR1 SGHRS, CDR2 YFSETQ. As DNA, the CDR3 is TGCGCCAGCAGCCAAGAGGCTAGCGATACAGATACGCAGTATTTT. Its translation: CASSQEASDTDTQYF. The whole variable domain, remainder taken from reference TRBV5-1 and TRBJ2-3, is KAGVTQTPRYLIKTRGQQVTLSCSPISGHRSVSWYQQTPGQGLQFLFEYFSETQRNKGNFPGRFSGRQFSNSRSEMNVSTLELGDSALYLCASSQEASDTDTQYFGPGTRLTVL.

This chain links TRBV12-3 or TRBV12-4 with TRBJ2-7; 11 bases fit TRBD1. The CDR3 contains 16 residues. V lost 5 bases and J lost 6; bases outside the gene matches: 12. The CDR3 spells CASSTPSRTGGSEQYF. The DNA of the CDR3 is TGTGCCAGCAGTACTCCATCAAGGACAGGGGGCTCCGAGCAGTACTTC.

This clonotype was counted ten times or more. This chain joins TRBV13 and TRBJ2-2, with a possible D match to TRBD1 (6 bases). Trimming took off 5 bases at V and 4 bases at J, with 14 bases between the two ends. This CDR3 spans 15 amino acids. CDR1 is PRHDT, CDR2 FYEKMQ, per germline (reference sequence). The CDR3 DNA reads as TGTGCCAGCAGCAGCTCGGGACACCTCACCGGGGAGCTGTTTTTT. Its protein is CASSSSGHLTGELFF.

This chain links TRBV29-1 with TRBJ1-5; 10 bases fit TRBD1. The CDR3 has 15 amino acids. Germline V CDR1 and CDR2: SQVTM, ANQGSEA. The V segment lost 0 bases and the J segment 7 bases; nucleotides outside the gene matches: 6. The DNA of the CDR3 is TGCAGCGTTGAAGATCCTGGACAGGGGGGGCAGCCCCAGCATTTT. Amino acids: CSVEDPGQGGQPQHF.

J is TRBJ1-2 and V is TRBV18, with D possibly being TRBD1 (5 bases). This CDR3 has 15 residues. Germline CDR1 KGHSH, CDR2 LQKENI. Trimming removed 1 base from V and 2 bases from J, with 11 bases in between. In DNA form, the CDR3 reads TGTGCCAGCTCACCACAAGGGGACGTCAACTATGGCTACACCTTC. This codes for CASSPQGDVNYGYTF.

Here the CDR3 reads CASTVWASGSGANVLTF. In DNA form, the CDR3 reads TGTGCCAGCACCGTTTGGGCTAGCGGCTCTGGGGCCAACGTCCTGACTTTC. This chain links TRBV12-3 or TRBV12-4 with TRBJ2-6, with 7 bases aligning to TRBD2. The CDR3 runs to 17 residues. V gave up 7 bases and J gave up 0 bases; unmatched junction bases: 9.